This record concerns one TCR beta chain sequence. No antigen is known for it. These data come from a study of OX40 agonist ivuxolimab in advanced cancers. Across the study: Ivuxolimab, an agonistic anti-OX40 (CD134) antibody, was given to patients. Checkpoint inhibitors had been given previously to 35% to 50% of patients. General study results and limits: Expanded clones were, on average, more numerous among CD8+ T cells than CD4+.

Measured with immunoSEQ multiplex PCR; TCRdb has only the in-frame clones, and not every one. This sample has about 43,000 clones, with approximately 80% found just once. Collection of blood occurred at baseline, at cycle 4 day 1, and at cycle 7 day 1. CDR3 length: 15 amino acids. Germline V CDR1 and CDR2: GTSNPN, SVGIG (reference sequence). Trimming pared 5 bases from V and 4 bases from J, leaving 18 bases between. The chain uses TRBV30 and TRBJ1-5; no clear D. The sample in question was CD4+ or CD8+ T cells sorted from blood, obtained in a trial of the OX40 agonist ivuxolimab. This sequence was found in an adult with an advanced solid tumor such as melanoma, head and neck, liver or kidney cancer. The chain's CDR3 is CAWQESIIGNQPQHF. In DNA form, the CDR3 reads TGTGCCTGGCAGGAGTCGATTATTGGGAATCAGCCCCAGCATTTT.